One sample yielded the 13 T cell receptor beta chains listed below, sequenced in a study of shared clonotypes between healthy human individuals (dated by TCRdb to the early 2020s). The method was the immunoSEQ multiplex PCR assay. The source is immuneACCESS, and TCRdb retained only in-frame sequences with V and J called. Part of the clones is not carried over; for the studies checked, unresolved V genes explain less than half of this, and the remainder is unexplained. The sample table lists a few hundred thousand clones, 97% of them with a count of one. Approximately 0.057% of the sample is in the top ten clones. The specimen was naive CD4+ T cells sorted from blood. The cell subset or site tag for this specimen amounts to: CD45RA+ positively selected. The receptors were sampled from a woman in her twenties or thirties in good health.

The CDR3 reads CAISVGTSVGNEQFF. DNA for the CDR3: TGTGCCATCAGTGTAGGGACTAGCGTCGGAAATGAGCAGTTCTTC. The chain uses TRBV10-3 and TRBJ2-1; 10 positions agree with TRBD2. Per the germline V gene, CDR1 is ENHRY and CDR2 is SYGVKD. V lost 4 bases to trimming and J lost 7 bases; unmatched junction nucleotides: 7. The CDR3 totals 15 residues.

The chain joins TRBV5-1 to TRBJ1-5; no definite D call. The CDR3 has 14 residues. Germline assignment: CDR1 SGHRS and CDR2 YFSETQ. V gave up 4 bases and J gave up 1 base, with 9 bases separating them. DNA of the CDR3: TGCGCCAGCAGCCAGGACTACAGCAATCAGCCCCAGCATTTT. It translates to CASSQDYSNQPQHF.

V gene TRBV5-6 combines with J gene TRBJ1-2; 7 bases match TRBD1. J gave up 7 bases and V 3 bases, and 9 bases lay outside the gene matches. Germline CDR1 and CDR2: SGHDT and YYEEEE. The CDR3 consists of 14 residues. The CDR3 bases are TGTGCCAGCAGCTACAGGGGCGGCCTGGCTGGCTACACCTTC. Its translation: CASSYRGGLAGYTF.

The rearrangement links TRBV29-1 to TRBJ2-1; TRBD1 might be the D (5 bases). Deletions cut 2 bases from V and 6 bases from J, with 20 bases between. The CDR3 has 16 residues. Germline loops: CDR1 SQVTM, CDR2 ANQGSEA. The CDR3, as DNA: TGCAGCGTTGAAAACCCCCGCAGGGTTGTGAGCAATGAGCAGTTCTTC. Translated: CSVENPRRVVSNEQFF.

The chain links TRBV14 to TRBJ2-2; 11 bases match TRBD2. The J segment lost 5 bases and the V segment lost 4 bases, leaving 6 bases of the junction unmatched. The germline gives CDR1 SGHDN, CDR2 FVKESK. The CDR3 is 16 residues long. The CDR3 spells CASSPGLAAKTGELFF. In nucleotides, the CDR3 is TGTGCCAGCAGCCCGGGACTAGCGGCTAAGACCGGGGAGCTGTTTTTT.

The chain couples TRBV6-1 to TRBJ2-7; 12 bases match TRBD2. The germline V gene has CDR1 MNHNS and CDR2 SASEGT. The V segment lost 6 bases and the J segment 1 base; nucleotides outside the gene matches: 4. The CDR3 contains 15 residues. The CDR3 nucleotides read TGTGCCAGCAGGGGCGGACTAGCGGGATCCTACGAGCAGTACTTC. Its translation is CASRGGLAGSYEQYF.

The CDR3 spells CASTEPGRKTQPQHF. DNA of the CDR3: TGTGCCAGCACGGAACCGGGACGGAAGACCCAGCCCCAGCATTTT. V usage is TRBV28 and J usage is TRBJ1-5; the D gene is possibly TRBD1 (5 bases). Looked up from germline, CDR1 is MDHEN and CDR2 is SYDVKM. Trimming removed 7 bases at V and 7 bases at J, with 20 bases between. The CDR3 spans 15 residues.

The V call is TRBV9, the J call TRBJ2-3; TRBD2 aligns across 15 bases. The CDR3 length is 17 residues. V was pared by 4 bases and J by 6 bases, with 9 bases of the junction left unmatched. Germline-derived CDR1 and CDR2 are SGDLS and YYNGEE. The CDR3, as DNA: TGTGCCAGCAGCCCACCCCGGACTAGCGGGAGGGGCGATACGCAGTATTTT. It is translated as CASSPPRTSGRGDTQYF.

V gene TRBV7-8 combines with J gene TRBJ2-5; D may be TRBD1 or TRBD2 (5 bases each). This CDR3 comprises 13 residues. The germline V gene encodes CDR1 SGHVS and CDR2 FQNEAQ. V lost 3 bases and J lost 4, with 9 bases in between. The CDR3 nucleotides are TGTGCCAGCAGCTTGAGGGGATCAGAGACCCAGTACTTC. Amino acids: CASSLRGSETQYF.

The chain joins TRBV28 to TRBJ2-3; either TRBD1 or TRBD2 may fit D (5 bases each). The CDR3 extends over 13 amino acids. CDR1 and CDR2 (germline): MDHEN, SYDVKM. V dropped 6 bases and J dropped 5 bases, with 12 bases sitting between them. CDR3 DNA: TGTGCCAGCAGGAGGGACGGCCGAGATACGCAGTATTTT. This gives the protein CASRRDGRDTQYF.

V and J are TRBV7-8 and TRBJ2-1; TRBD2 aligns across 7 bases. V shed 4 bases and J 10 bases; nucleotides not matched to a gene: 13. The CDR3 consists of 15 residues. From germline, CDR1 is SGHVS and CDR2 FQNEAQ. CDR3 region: CASSWGGTRGWEQFF. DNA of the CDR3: TGTGCCAGCAGCTGGGGGGGAACTAGAGGTTGGGAGCAGTTCTTC.

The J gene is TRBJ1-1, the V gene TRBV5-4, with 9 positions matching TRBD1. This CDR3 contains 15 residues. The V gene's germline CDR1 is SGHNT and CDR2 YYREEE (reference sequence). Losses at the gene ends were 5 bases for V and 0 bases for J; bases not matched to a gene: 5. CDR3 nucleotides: TGTGCCAGCAGGCGGACAGGGGCATTGAACACTGAAGCTTTCTTT. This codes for CASRRTGALNTEAFF.

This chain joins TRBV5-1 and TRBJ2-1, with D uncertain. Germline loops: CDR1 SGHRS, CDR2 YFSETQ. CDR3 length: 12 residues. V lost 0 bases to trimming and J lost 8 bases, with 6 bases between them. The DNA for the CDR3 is TGCGCCAGCAGCTTGGGACTCGATGAGCAGTTCTTC. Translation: CASSLGLDEQFF.